This entry concerns a single TCR beta chain. Its antigen target is currently unknown. Per-base qualities were not stored, and no clone one base away is much larger. Each collaborating institution followed its own protocols to collect whole blood in K2EDTA tubes. Collaborator samples were shipped for TCRbeta analysis as frozen whole blood, isolated PBMCs, or DNA extracted from either sample type. This sample was taken from a study of blood T cell repertoires in COVID-19 (dated by TCRdb to between 2020 and 2021). The study in broad terms: Collaborator samples came from the United States, Italy and Spain and covered acute and convalescent phases of COVID-19. The prospective study material was composed of cDNA or gDNA derived from T cells, B-cell-depleted T cells, or PBMCs. The dataset comprised deeply sampled blood TCRbeta repertoires from subjects exposed to, actively infected with, or recovered from COVID-19. A freely available public database, intended as a resource for researchers studying the immune response to SARS-CoV-2, is where the repertoires were released. Samples came from the ongoing ImmuneRACE study (first 160 participants) plus 1,254 subjects from 6 global collaborators. Sample metadata almost always included a de-identified subject ID, COVID-19 status, age in years and sex. HLA class I and class II types, where available, came from metadata supplied by the sample provider rather than from assay-based typing.

The study at large found these results: The amount of clinical and demographic metadata varied by source and participant and was provided uncurated.

V loses 0 bases, J loses 3 bases, and the germline ends lie 12 bases apart. From its cysteine to its phenylalanine, the CDR3 spans 15 amino acids. Left in the record is the CDR3 DNA by itself, 45 bases read in frame from the first base. Looking up the germline V gene yields CDR1 LGHNA and CDR2 YSLEER. TCRbeta CDR3 regions were amplified from genomic DNA by means of the immunoSEQ Assay, a bias-controlled multiplex PCR. The paper's data handling went like this. Nucleated cell counts per sample were estimated from amplification of reference gene primers within the assay. To quantify the absolute abundance of each unique TCRbeta CDR3 rearrangement, sequence reads were collapsed and filtered. For each sample, productive Simpson clonality was calculated as the square root of Simpson's diversity index over productive rearrangements. Sourced from immuneACCESS, this table was stored by TCRdb with only in-frame sequences that have V and J called. A share of the clones is absent; for the studies checked, an unresolved V gene accounts for under half, and the remainder has no known explanation. The D gene and trimming were derived from the DNA, and the V and J assignments and clone size from that table. Within this sample are tens of thousands of clones, with approximately 88% of them counted one time only. The top ten clonotypes cover 3.9% of the sample.

The sequence links TRBV4-3 to TRBJ2-7; the best D guess is TRBD1, with 5 bases matching. The sequenced sample was peripheral blood. This receptor was identified in a human donor in a cohort sampled during active COVID-19. The sequenced DNA: TGCGCCAGCAGCCAAGATCATAGGACACTCTACGAGCAGTACTTC. The resulting protein is CASSQDHRTLYEQYF.